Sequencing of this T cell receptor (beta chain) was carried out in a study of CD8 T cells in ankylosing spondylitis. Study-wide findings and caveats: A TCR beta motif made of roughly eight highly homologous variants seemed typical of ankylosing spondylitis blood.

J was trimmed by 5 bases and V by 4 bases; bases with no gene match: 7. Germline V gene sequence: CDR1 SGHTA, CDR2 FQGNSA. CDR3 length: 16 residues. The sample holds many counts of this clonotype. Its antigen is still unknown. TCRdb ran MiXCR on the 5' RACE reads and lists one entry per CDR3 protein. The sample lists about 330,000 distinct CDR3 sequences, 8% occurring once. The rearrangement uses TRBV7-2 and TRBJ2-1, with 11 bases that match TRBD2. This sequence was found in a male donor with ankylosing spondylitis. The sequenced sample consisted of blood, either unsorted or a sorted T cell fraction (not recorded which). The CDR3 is CASSWWGLAADNEQFF. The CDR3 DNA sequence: TGTGCCAGCAGCTGGTGGGGACTAGCGGCGGACAATGAGCAGTTCTTC.